The clone carrying this TCR beta chain appeared a single time. Its antigen remains unidentified. Germline values: CDR1 MNHNS, CDR2 SASEGT. The CDR3 extends over 14 amino acids. With 8 bases removed from V and 0 bases from J, the gap between germline ends came to 10 bases. This record comes from a study of shared clonotypes between healthy human individuals. Assay used: immunoSEQ multiplex PCR; TCRdb lists only in-frame clones, some missing. The sample consists of about 1 million clones, 65% to 75% of them appearing once. Study findings and constraints: Generally, naive subsets (rather than memory subsets) showed larger estimated richness. Shared across several donors were 4% to 5% of the naive CD4 clonotypes. Non-shared clonotypes were found to have lower generation probabilities than the clonotypes that were shared by all four of the sorted-subset donors.

This clonotype was obtained from a man between 18 and 35 years old in good health. The chain is built from TRBV6-1 and TRBJ1-4; D gene unclear. Input material: memory CD4+ T cells sorted from blood. Subset meaning: CD45RA-negative fraction. The CDR3 reads CASRTDATNEKLFF. CDR3 DNA: TGTGCCAGCCGGACGGATGCAACTAATGAAAAACTGTTTTTT.